These 23 T cell receptor beta chains share one sample of origin, sequenced in a study of cytomegalovirus exposure and HLA in healthy donors. PCR amplification relied on 60 Vbeta primers (plus 13 Jbeta primers). TCRdb keeps only in-frame clones here, not all; method: immunoSEQ multiplex PCR. The sample consists of 140,000 to 150,000 clones, 60% to 85% of them appearing once. The source material was PBMCs. These receptors were taken from a man younger than 40 in good health and CMV-seronegative.

This chain links TRBV14 with TRBJ1-1; D call uncertain. Germline CDR1 and CDR2: SGHDN and FVKESK. V lost 4 bases to trimming and J lost 4 bases, with 10 bases between them. The CDR3 runs 13 residues. The CDR3 reads CASSLAAGTEAFF. The CDR3 coding sequence is TGTGCCAGCAGCCTGGCCGCGGGCACTGAAGCTTTCTTT.

This sequence joins TRBV2 and TRBJ2-3; D may be TRBD1 (5 bases). Germline CDR1 SNHLY, CDR2 FYNNEI. The V and J ends lost 3 bases and 4 bases respectively, with 20 bases between them. CDR3 length: 17 amino acids. The CDR3 coding sequence is TGTGCCAGCAGTGACGACAAGACAGCCTTGGGATCAGATACGCAGTATTTT. Translating it yields CASSDDKTALGSDTQYF.

V usage is TRBV2 and J usage is TRBJ1-4; D uncertain. The ends were cut back, 4 bases at V and 0 bases at J, with 12 bases in the middle. The CDR3 length is 16 residues. In germline, CDR1 is SNHLY, CDR2 FYNNEI. In DNA, the CDR3 is TGTGCCAGCAGTGTAGGGTGGGAGGCAACTAATGAAAAACTGTTTTTT. Its protein product is CASSVGWEATNEKLFF.

This clone was seen a handful of times. CDR3 bases: TGTGCCAGCAGCTTAGTGGGGACTAGCGGGGGGTCCGACAATGAGCAGTTCTTC. Amino acid sequence: CASSLVGTSGGSDNEQFF. The V gene is TRBV11-3, the J gene TRBJ2-1; 15 positions agree with TRBD2. This CDR3 has 18 amino acids. Trimming cost V 1 base and J 5 bases; bases outside gene matches: 6. Per germline, CDR1 SGHNT and CDR2 YENEEA.

Of note for this clone: The sample has other DNA sequences that encode this CDR3 too. This chain uses TRBV6-1 with TRBJ1-1; 7 nucleotides match TRBD1. The CDR3 loop spans 14 amino acids. Per germline, CDR1 MNHNS and CDR2 SASEGT. V lost 5 bases, J lost 1 base, and 4 bases stayed unmatched. The CDR3 DNA reads as TGTGCCAGCAGTCCAGGACAGGAGAACACTGAAGCTTTCTTT. It encodes CASSPGQENTEAFF.

The chain is built from TRBV5-3 and TRBJ1-3; unclear D gene. TRBV5-3 is known as an ORF, though its function is uncertain. The V gene lost 2 bases and the J gene lost 0 bases, with 12 bases spanning the gap. CDR3 size: 16 residues. The CDR3 here is CARSLEQAGSGNTIYF. The DNA of the CDR3 is TGTGCCAGAAGCTTAGAGCAGGCTGGCTCTGGAAACACCATATATTTT.

The chain joins TRBV2 to TRBJ1-2; 8 nucleotides match TRBD1. CDR1 and CDR2 from the germline V gene are SNHLY and FYNNEI. J gave up 8 bases and V 6 bases, and 5 bases lay outside the gene matches. The CDR3 is 12 amino acids. For the CDR3, the DNA is TGTGCCAGCAGACCTACAGGGGGAGGCTACACCTTC. Its protein is CASRPTGGGYTF.

This chain links TRBV7-9 with TRBJ1-2; D is unclear. The CDR3 covers 13 residues. Germline CDR1 is SEHNR and CDR2 is FQNEAQ (reference sequence). V was clipped by 1 base and J by 4 bases, with 7 bases between them. Here the CDR3 reads CASSLDGPYGYTF. In DNA, the CDR3 is TGTGCCAGCAGCTTAGATGGCCCCTATGGCTACACCTTC. Full variable domain (missing parts from reference TRBV7-9 and TRBJ1-2): DTGVSQNPRHKITKRGQNVTFRCDPISEHNRLYWYRQTLGQGPEFLTYFQNEAQLEKSRLLSDRFSAERPKGSFSTLEIQRTEQGDSAMYLCASSLDGPYGYTFGSGTRLTVV.

V gene TRBV5-1 combines with J gene TRBJ2-3; TRBD1 agrees at 10 bases. Germline CDR1 is SGHRS and CDR2 is YFSETQ. After removal of 0 bases from V and 2 bases from J, the junction contained 3 bases not matched to a gene. The CDR3 covers 16 residues. The CDR3: CASSLETGGVTDTQYF. The DNA for the CDR3 is TGCGCCAGCAGCTTGGAGACAGGGGGCGTCACAGATACGCAGTATTTT. Full variable domain (remainder filled in from reference TRBV5-1 and TRBJ2-3): KAGVTQTPRYLIKTRGQQVTLSCSPISGHRSVSWYQQTPGQGLQFLFEYFSETQRNKGNFPGRFSGRQFSNSRSEMNVSTLELGDSALYLCASSLETGGVTDTQYFGPGTRLTVL.

The V call is TRBV7-2, the J call TRBJ2-1; TRBD2 agrees at 8 bases. V shed 0 bases, J shed 6 bases, and the junction held 13 bases outside the gene matches. This CDR3 is 18 amino acids long. CDR1 and CDR2 from the germline V gene are SGHTA and FQGNSA. In DNA, the CDR3 is TGTGCCAGCAGCTTAGCAATGAACCGGGAGGGATTCGTCAATGAGCAGTTCTTC. It yields the protein CASSLAMNREGFVNEQFF.

The chain employs TRBV27 and TRBJ2-3; 8 nucleotides line up with TRBD2. There are 19 residues in the CDR3. Germline values: CDR1 MNHEY, CDR2 SMNVEV (reference sequence). J gave up 2 bases and V 3 bases, and 16 bases lay outside the gene matches. CDR3 in amino acids: CASSFLGRGRAGVTDTQYF. CDR3 bases: TGTGCCAGCAGTTTTCTGGGTAGGGGGAGAGCGGGGGTCACAGATACGCAGTATTTT.

This sequence joins TRBV5-1 and TRBJ1-2; no firm D call. The V end was cut by 2 bases, the J end by 0 bases, with 8 bases between. The germline CDR1 and CDR2 sequences are SGHRS and YFSETQ. The CDR3 sequence is 14 residues long. CDR3 region: CASSLLGTNYGYTF. The DNA of the CDR3 is TGCGCCAGCAGCTTACTGGGCACTAACTATGGCTACACCTTC.

The rearrangement links TRBV5-4 to TRBJ1-2, with D possibly being TRBD1 (5 bases). Trimming took off 2 bases at V and 3 bases at J, with 8 bases between the two ends. Germline lookup yields CDR1 SGHNT and CDR2 YYREEE (reference sequence). The length of the CDR3 is 13 residues. The CDR3 DNA reads TGTGCCAGCAGCTTAGCGGGGGACTATGGCTACACCTTC. Residues: CASSLAGDYGYTF.

J is TRBJ2-7 and V is TRBV19, with 8 bases matching TRBD1. The CDR3 has 15 residues. The trim removed 4 bases at V and 0 bases at J, leaving 5 bases unmatched. The germline V gene encodes CDR1 LNHDA and CDR2 SQIVND (reference sequence). CDR3 protein: CASSTRQGNSYEQYF. CDR3 nucleotide sequence: TGTGCCAGTAGTACCCGACAGGGGAACTCCTACGAGCAGTACTTC.

The chain is built from TRBV28 and TRBJ1-1; TRBD1 might be the D (5 bases). The germline V and J ends were trimmed by 6 bases and 1 base, with 12 bases remaining between them. The CDR3 is made up of 14 amino acids. Germline values: CDR1 MDHEN, CDR2 SYDVKM. The CDR3 is CASSRYDRNTEAFF. The CDR3 bases are TGTGCCAGCAGCCGCTATGACAGGAACACTGAAGCTTTCTTT.

The chain uses TRBV11-2 and TRBJ1-2; no definite D call. Germline CDR1 is SGHAT and CDR2 is FQNNGV. V was pared by 0 bases and J by 7 bases, with 15 bases between. The CDR3 totals 15 residues. The DNA of the CDR3 is TGTGCCAGCAGCTTAGATGGCGCGGTGGTCTCTGGCTACACCTTC. Translating it yields CASSLDGAVVSGYTF.

This chain connects TRBV28 to TRBJ2-7; TRBD1 aligns across 10 bases. The V segment lost 4 bases and the J segment 6 bases; nucleotides outside the gene matches: 9. Germline V gene sequence: CDR1 MDHEN, CDR2 SYDVKM. This CDR3 comprises 15 residues. Written as DNA, the CDR3 is TGTGCCAGCAGTTCCTCCCCGGGACAGGGGTTCGAGCAGTACTTC. Its protein is CASSSSPGQGFEQYF.

This clone was counted only a few times. The rearrangement links TRBV30 to TRBJ1-2; TRBD1 is a possible D gene (5 bases). V lost 4 bases, J lost 4 bases, and 13 bases lay in between. The CDR3 totals 13 residues. CDR1 and CDR2 from the germline V gene are GTSNPN and SVGIG (reference sequence). The CDR3 DNA reads TGTGCCTGGAACTACCCTACAGGCTATGGCTACACCTTC. It encodes CAWNYPTGYGYTF.

The J gene is TRBJ1-1, the V gene TRBV2; tentatively, D is TRBD1 (5 bases). In germline, CDR1 is SNHLY, CDR2 FYNNEI. Trimming stripped 4 bases from V and 2 bases from J, with 11 bases between. The CDR3 is 14 residues long. CDR3 sequence reads: CASSGTRRNTEAFF. The CDR3 DNA follows: TGTGCCAGCAGTGGGACAAGGAGAAACACTGAAGCTTTCTTT.

The chain combines TRBV6-6 with TRBJ1-1, with 8 bases that match TRBD1. The CDR3 loop spans 13 amino acids. Germline CDR1 MNHNY, CDR2 SVGAGI (reference sequence). J gave up 10 bases and V 2 bases, and 6 bases lay outside the gene matches. Written as DNA, the CDR3 is TGTGCCAGCAGTTACCCCGCGACAGGGGTAGCTTTCTTT. It translates to CASSYPATGVAFF.

This chain uses TRBV25-1 with TRBJ2-7; tentative D call: TRBD1 (5 bases). CDR3 length equals 12 residues. Trimming left V 4 bases short and J 3 bases short, with 7 bases between. Germline CDR1 reads MGHDK; CDR2 reads SYGVNS. The CDR3 sequence: CASSGQFYEQYF. CDR3 DNA: TGTGCCAGCAGTGGACAGTTCTACGAGCAGTACTTC.

The chain couples TRBV9 to TRBJ2-5, with 8 bases fitting TRBD2. Germline V gene sequence: CDR1 SGDLS, CDR2 YYNGEE. With V trimmed by 2 bases and J by 6 bases, 3 bases remained unmatched. This CDR3 has 13 amino acids. The CDR3 loop is CASSVGGEKTQYF. CDR3 DNA sequence: TGTGCCAGCAGCGTCGGGGGGGAAAAGACCCAGTACTTC.

As for this clone: Additional DNA sequences in this sample encode the identical CDR3. The chain is built from TRBV7-9 and TRBJ2-7; 8 bases agree with TRBD2. Germline loops: CDR1 SEHNR, CDR2 FQNEAQ (reference sequence). This CDR3 is built from 15 residues. V lost 5 bases and J lost 3; bases outside the gene matches: 9. The CDR3 nucleotides are TGTGCCAGCAGCCGAACTAGCGGAGGGTTCTACGAGCAGTACTTC. Its translation is CASSRTSGGFYEQYF.